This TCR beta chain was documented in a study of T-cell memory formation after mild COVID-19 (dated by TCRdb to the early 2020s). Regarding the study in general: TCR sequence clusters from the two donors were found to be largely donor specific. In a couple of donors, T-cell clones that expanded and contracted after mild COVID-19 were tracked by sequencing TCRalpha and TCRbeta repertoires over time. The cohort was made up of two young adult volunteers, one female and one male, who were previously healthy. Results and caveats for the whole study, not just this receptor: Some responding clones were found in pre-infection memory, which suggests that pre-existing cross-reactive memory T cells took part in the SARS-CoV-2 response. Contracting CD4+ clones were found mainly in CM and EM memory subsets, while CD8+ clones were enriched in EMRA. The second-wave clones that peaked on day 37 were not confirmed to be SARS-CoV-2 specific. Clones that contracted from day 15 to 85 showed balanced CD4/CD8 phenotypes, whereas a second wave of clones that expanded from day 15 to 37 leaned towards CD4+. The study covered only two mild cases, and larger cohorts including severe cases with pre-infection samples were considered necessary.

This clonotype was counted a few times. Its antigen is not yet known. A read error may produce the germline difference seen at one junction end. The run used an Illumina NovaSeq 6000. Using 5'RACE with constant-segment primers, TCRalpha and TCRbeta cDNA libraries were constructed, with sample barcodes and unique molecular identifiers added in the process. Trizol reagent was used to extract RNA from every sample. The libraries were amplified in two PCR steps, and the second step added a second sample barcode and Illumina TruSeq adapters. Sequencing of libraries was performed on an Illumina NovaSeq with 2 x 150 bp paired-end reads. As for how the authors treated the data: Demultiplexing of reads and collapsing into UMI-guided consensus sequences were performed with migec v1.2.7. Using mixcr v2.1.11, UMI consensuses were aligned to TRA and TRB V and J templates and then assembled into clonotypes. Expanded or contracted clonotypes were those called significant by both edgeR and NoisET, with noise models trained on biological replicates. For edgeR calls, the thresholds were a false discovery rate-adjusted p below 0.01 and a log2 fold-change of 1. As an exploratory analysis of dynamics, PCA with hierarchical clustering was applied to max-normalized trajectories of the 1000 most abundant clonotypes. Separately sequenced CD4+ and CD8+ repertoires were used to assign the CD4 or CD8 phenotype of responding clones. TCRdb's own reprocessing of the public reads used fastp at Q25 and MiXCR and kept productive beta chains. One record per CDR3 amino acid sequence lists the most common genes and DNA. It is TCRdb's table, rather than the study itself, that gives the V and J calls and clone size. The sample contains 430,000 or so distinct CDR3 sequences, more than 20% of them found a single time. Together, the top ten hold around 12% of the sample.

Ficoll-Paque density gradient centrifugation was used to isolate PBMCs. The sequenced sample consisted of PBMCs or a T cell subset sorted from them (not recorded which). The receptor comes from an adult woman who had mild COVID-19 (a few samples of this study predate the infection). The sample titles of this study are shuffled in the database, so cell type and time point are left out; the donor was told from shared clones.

The CDR3 corresponds to CASSLLPGLVQETQYF. The sequenced DNA is TGTGCCAGCAGCTTGCTCCCGGGACTAGTCCAAGAGACACAGTACTTC. The rearranged chain carries TRBV5-5 and TRBJ2-5, and 8 bases in between align with TRBD2. From the germline V gene (reference sequence), CDR1 is SGHKS and CDR2 is YYEKEE. The CDR3, from cysteine to phenylalanine, totals 16 residues. Of all the DNA, just the CDR3 is kept, 48 bases in frame from base 1. With the rest looked up from the reference TRBV5-5 and TRBJ2-5 genes rather than sequenced, the full variable domain is DAGVTQSPTHLIKTRGQQVTLRCSPISGHKSVSWYQQVLGQGPQFIFQYYEKEERGRGNFPDRFSARQFPNYSSELNVNALLLGDSALYLCASSLLPGLVQETQYFGPGTRLLVL.